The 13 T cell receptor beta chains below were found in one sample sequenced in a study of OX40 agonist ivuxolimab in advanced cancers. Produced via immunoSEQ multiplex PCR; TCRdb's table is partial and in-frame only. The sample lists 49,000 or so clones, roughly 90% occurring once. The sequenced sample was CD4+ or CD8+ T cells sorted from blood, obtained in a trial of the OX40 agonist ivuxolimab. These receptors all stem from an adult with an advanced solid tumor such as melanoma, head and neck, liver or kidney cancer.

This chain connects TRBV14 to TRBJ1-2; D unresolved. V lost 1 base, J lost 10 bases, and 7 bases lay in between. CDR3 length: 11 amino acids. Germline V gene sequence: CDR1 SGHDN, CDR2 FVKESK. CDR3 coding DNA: TGTGCCAGCAGCCAAGGGTCGATCTACACCTTC. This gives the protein CASSQGSIYTF.

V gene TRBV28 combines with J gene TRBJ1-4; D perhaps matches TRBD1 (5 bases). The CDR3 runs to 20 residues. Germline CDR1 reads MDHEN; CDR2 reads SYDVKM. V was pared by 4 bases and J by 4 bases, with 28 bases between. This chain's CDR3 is CASSSSKPGRPTRGNEKLFF. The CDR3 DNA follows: TGTGCCAGCAGTTCATCAAAACCGGGGCGACCAACTCGGGGTAATGAAAAACTGTTTTTT.

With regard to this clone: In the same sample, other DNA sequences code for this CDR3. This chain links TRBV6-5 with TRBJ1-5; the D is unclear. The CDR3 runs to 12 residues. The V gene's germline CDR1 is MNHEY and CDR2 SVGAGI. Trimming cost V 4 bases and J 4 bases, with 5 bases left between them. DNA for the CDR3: TGTGCCAGCAGTTCCCTTAATCAGCCCCAGCATTTT. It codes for CASSSLNQPQHF.

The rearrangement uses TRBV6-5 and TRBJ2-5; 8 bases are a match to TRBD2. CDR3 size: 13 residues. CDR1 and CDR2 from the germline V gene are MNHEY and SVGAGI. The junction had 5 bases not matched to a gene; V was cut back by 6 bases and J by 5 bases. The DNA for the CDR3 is TGTGCCAGCAGCGTGCGGGGGGCGGAGACCCAGTACTTC. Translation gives CASSVRGAETQYF.

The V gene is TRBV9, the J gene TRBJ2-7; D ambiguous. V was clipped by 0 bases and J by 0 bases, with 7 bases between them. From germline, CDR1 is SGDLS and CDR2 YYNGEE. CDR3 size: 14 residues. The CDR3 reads CASSVDTFSYEQYF. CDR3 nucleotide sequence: TGTGCCAGCAGCGTAGACACATTCTCCTACGAGCAGTACTTC.

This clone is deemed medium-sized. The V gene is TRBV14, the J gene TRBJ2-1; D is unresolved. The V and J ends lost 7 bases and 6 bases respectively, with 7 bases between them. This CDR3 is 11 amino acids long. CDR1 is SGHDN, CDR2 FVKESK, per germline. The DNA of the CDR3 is TGTGCCAGCACGCGAGGCAATGAGCAGTTCTTC. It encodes CASTRGNEQFF.

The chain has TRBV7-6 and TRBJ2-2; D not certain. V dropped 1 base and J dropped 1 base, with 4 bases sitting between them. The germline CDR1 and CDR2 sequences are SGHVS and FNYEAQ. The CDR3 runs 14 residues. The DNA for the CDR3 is TGTGCCAGCAGCTTAGGGGTGAACACCGGGGAGCTGTTTTTT. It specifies CASSLGVNTGELFF.

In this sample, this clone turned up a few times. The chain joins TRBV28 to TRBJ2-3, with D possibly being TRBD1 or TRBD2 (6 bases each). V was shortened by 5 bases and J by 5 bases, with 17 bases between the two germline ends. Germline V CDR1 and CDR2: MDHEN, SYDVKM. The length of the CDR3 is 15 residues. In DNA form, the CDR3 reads TGTGCCAGCAGTCCCCCGGGGGCTCTGAGAGATACGCAGTATTTT. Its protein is CASSPPGALRDTQYF.

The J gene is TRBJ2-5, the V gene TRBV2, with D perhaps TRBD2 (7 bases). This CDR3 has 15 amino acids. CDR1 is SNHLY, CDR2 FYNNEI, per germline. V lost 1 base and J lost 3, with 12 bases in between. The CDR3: CASSEVGGLKETQYF. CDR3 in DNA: TGTGCCAGCAGTGAAGTGGGGGGGCTCAAAGAGACCCAGTACTTC. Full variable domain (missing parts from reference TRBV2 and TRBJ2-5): EPEVTQTPSHQVTQMGQEVILRCVPISNHLYFYWYRQILGQKVEFLVSFYNNEISEKSEIFDDQFSVERPDGSNFTLKIRSTKLEDSAMYFCASSEVGGLKETQYFGPGTRLLVL.

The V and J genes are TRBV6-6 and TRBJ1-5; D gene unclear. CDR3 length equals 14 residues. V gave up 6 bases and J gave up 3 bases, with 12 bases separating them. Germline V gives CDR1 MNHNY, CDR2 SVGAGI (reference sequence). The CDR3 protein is CASSVSENNQPQHF. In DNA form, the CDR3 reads TGTGCCAGCAGCGTTTCGGAAAACAATCAGCCCCAGCATTTT.

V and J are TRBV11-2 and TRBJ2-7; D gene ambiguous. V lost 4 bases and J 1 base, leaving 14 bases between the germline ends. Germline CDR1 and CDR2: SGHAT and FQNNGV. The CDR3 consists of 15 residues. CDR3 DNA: TGTGCCAGCAGCTCCGCCTCGACTGTATCCTACGAGCAGTACTTC. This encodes CASSSASTVSYEQYF. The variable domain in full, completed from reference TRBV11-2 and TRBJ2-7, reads EAGVAQSPRYKIIEKRQSVAFWCNPISGHATLYWYQQILGQGPKLLIQFQNNGVVDDSQLPKDRFSAERLKGVDSTLKIQPAKLEDSAVYLCASSSASTVSYEQYFGPGTRLTVT.

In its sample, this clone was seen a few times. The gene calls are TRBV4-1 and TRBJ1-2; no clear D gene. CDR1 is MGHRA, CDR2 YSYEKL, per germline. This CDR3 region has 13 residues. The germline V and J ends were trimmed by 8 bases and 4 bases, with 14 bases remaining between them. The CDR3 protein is CASRGGFGYGYTF. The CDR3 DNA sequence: TGCGCCAGCCGTGGAGGGTTTGGCTATGGCTACACCTTC.

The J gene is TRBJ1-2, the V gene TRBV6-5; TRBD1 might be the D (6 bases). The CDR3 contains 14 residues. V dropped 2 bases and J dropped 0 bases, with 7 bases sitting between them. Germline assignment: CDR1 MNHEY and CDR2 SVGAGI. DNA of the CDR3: TGTGCCAGCAGTTACAGGGGGACTAACTATGGCTACACCTTC. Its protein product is CASSYRGTNYGYTF.